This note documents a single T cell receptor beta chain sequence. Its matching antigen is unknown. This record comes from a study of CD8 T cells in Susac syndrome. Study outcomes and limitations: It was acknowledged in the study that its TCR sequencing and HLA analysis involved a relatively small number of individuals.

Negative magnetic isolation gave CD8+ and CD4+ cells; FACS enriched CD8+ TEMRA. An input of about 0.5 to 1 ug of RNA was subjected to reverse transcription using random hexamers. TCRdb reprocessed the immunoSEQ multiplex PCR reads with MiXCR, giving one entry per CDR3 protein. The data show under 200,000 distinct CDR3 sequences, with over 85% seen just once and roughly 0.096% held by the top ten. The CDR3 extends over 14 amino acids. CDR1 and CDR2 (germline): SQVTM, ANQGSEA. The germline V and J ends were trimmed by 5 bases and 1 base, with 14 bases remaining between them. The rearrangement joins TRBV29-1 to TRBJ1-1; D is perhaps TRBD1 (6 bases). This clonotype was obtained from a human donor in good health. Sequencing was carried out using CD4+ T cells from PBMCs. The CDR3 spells CSVKGQRENTEAFF. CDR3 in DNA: TGCAGCGTTAAAGGACAGCGTGAGAACACTGAAGCTTTCTTT.